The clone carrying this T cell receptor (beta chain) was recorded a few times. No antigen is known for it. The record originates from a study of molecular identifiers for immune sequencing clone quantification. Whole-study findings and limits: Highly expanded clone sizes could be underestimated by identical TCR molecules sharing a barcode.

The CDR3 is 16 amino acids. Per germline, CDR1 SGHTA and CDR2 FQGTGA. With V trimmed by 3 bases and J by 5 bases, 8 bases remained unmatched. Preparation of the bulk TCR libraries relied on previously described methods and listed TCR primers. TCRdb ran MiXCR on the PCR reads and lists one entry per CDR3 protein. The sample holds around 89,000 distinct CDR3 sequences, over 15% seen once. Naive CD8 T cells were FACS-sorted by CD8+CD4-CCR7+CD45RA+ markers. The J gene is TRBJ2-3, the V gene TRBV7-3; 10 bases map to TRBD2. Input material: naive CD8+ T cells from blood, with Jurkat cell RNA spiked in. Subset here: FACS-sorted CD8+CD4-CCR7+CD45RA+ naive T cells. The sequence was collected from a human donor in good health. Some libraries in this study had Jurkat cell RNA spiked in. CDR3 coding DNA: TGTGCCAGCAGCTTCAGAGGAGCGGGAGGGTTAGATACGCAGTATTTT. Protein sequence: CASSFRGAGGLDTQYF. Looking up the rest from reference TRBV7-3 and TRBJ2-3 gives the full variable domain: GAGVSQTPSNKVTEKGKYVELRCDPISGHTALYWYRQSLGQGPEFLIYFQGTGAADDSGLPNDRFFAVRPEGSVSTLKIQRTERGDSAVYLCASSFRGAGGLDTQYFGPGTRLTVL.